These T cell receptor beta chains were read from a single sample in a study of beta chain features in type 1 diabetes. The protocol was immunoSEQ multiplex PCR, while the TCRdb copy is restricted to in-frame clones and leaves out a portion. This table has roughly 730,000 clones, 10% to 15% appearing once. What was sequenced was naive CD4+ T cells from blood. The receptors derive from a man between 18 and 29 years old with type 1 diabetes. CDR3s leave out the opening cysteine and the closing phenylalanine or tryptophan. Clone size is given for some rows only: seen once, a few or many times, or a class if the clone is expanded.

v_gene	j_gene	abundance	CDR3aa
TRBV6-1	TRBJ2-5	-	ASSEGWETQY
TRBV27	TRBJ2-2	-	ASRERRVSGELF
TRBV6-5	TRBJ2-2	-	ASSRQGYSGGELF
TRBV28	TRBJ1-6	few	ASSPWTGGSPLH
TRBV5-1	TRBJ2-1	-	ASSLTASGYNEQF
TRBV7-2	TRBJ1-5	-	ASSPGRPFDAPQH
TRBV4-1	TRBJ2-5	-	ASSLTKGQGRETQY
TRBV29-1	TRBJ1-1	few	SVQGRMNTEAF
TRBV5-1	TRBJ2-7	-	ASSLGTASYEQY
TRBV5-1	TRBJ1-6	few	ASKWNHEDSPLH
TRBV5-1	TRBJ1-1	-	ASSLGAGDMNTEAF
TRBV11-2	TRBJ1-4	-	ASSTGTGGHGNEKLF
TRBV4-1	TRBJ2-7	-	ASSQATGGYEQY
TRBV6-5	TRBJ2-5	-	ASRPAVLETQY
TRBV13	TRBJ2-7	-	ASSYYRVGEQY
TRBV29-1	TRBJ2-3	-	SVQGGRPTDTQY
TRBV7-9	TRBJ2-3	few	ASSSRELTDTQY
TRBV5-1	TRBJ1-5	few	ASSADSEGQPQH
TRBV2	TRBJ1-2	few	ARRRQGEGYT
TRBV5-1	TRBJ1-2	few	ASSLQGASGYT
TRBV5-1	TRBJ2-5	few	ASSSEVQETQY
TRBV5-6	TRBJ1-5	few	ASSLTNQPQH
TRBV19	TRBJ1-4	few	ASTKDSLNEKLF
TRBV2	TRBJ1-2	-	ASSEVRAYGYT
TRBV7-9	TRBJ2-7	few	ASSLGTSGGHEQY
TRBV14	TRBJ1-2	-	ASSQDWLGYT
TRBV6-6	TRBJ2-3	-	ASSYSRGADTQY
TRBV30	TRBJ1-3	few	AWSYNTIY
TRBV18	TRBJ2-5	-	ASSPLAGTSQETQY
TRBV6-5	TRBJ1-1	-	ASRKTGSGNTEAF
TRBV9	TRBJ1-1	few	ASSALNLFGTEAF
TRBV7-9	TRBJ1-5	-	ASSLGGAQPQH
TRBV18	TRBJ1-6	few	ASSQSERGSPLH
TRBV28	TRBJ2-7	few	ASSSEGQLSYEQY
TRBV6-1	TRBJ1-5	-	ASSEIGQPQH
TRBV10-3	TRBJ2-1	-	AISPTSGGTDNEQF
TRBV7-9	TRBJ1-4	-	ASSPWGQGAEKLF
TRBV5-1	TRBJ2-3	-	ASSPGFTTDTQY
TRBV29-1	TRBJ1-1	few	SVSRGTANTEAF
TRBV9	TRBJ2-5	few	ASSAPGSGETQY
TRBV20-1	TRBJ1-2	few	SARGEVGYT
TRBV18	TRBJ1-1	-	ASSLGAAEDTEAF
TRBV20-1	TRBJ1-1	-	SAAGDTEAF
TRBV5-6	TRBJ1-2	-	ASSNPGWYGYT
TRBV11-2	TRBJ1-2	-	ASSSRDLGWGYGYT
TRBV18	TRBJ1-1	-	ASSTGLNTEAF
TRBV7-9	TRBJ2-3	-	ASSLGAADTQY
TRBV9	TRBJ2-2	few	ASSDAGGPGELF
TRBV5-4	TRBJ1-2	-	ASSLESAGNYGYT
TRBV6-1	TRBJ2-3	-	ASRQGRPDTQY
TRBV29-1	TRBJ2-3	few	SVEGQGIDTQY
TRBV19	TRBJ2-4	few	ASSMRGTGKVNKNIQY
TRBV6-5	TRBJ2-2	-	ASSNGGRTTGELF
TRBV9	TRBJ2-6	few	ASSVAPGQGNLAGANVLT
TRBV5-1	TRBJ1-6	-	ASSVQGGRNSPLH